The T cell receptor (beta chain) described here comes from a study of graft-versus-host responses after intestinal transplantation. The repertoire was sequenced with immunoSEQ multiplex PCR; TCRdb's copy has only in-frame clones and lacks some. The data contain some 90,000 clones, 85% to 95% of them singletons. Points on this clone: The antigen is unknown.

This CDR3 has 14 amino acids. The V end lost 2 bases, the J end lost 5 bases, and 10 bases lay between the germline ends. Per germline, CDR1 SSHAT and CDR2 FNYEAQ (reference sequence). The receptor was isolated from a human donor who received an intestinal transplant. The genes are TRBV7-7 and TRBJ2-1; tentative D call: TRBD2 (5 bases). The sample was unstimulated CD8+ T cells sorted from spleen or lymph node cells, taken before intestinal transplant. This chain's CDR3 is CASSLTSFHNEQFF. In DNA, the CDR3 is TGTGCCAGCAGCTTAACTAGTTTCCACAATGAGCAGTTCTTC. Full variable domain (outside the CDR3, taken from reference TRBV7-7 and TRBJ2-1): GAGVSQSPRYKVTKRGQDVTLRCDPISSHATLYWYQQALGQGPEFLTYFNYEAQPDKSGLPSDRFSAERPEGSISTLTIQRTEQRDSAMYRCASSLTSFHNEQFFGPGTRLTVL.